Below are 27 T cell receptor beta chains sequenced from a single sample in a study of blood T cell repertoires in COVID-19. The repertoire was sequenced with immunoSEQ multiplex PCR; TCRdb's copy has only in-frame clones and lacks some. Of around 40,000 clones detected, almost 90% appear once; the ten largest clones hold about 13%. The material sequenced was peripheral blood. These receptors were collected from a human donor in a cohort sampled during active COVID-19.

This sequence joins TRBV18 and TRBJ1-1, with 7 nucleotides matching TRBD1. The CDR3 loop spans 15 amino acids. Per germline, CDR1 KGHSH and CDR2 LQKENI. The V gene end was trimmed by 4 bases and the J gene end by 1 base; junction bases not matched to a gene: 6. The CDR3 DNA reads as TGTGCCAGCTCACAAGAACAGGGGAAGAACACTGAAGCTTTCTTT. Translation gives CASSQEQGKNTEAFF.

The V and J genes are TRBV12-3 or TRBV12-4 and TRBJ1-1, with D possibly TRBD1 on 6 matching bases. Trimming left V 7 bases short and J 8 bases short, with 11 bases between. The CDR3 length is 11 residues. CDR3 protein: CASNRVGEAFF. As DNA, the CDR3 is TGTGCCAGCAACAGGGTGGGGGAAGCTTTCTTT.

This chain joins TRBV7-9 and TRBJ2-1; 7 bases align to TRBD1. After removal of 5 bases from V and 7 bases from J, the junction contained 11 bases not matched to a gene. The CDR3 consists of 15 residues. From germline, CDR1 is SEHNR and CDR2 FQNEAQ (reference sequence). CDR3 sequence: CASSNAYGTVNEQFF. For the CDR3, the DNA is TGTGCCAGCAGCAATGCCTACGGGACAGTGAATGAGCAGTTCTTC.

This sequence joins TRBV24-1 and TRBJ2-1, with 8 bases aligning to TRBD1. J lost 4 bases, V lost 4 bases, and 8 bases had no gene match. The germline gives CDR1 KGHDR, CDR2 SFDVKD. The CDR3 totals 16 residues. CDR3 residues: CATSDKDRGLYNEQFF. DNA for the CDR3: TGTGCCACCAGTGACAAAGACAGGGGATTATACAATGAGCAGTTCTTC.

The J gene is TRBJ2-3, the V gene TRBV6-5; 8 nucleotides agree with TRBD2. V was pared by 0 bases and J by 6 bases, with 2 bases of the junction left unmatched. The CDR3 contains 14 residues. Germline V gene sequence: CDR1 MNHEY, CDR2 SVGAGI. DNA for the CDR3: TGTGCCAGCAGTTACTCTAGCGGGGAGGATACGCAGTATTTT. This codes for CASSYSSGEDTQYF.

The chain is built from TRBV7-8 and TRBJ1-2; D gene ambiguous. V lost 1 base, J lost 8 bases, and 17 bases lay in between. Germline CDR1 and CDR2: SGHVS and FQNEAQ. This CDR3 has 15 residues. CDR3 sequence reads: CASSLGGSTVEGYTF. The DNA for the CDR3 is TGTGCCAGCAGCTTAGGAGGCTCCACCGTAGAGGGCTACACCTTC.

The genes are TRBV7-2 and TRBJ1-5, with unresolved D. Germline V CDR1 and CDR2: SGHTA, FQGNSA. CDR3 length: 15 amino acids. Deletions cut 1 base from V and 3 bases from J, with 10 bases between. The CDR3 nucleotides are TGTGCCAGCAGCTTAGGGAGTCGGTCCAATCAGCCCCAGCATTTT. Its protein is CASSLGSRSNQPQHF.

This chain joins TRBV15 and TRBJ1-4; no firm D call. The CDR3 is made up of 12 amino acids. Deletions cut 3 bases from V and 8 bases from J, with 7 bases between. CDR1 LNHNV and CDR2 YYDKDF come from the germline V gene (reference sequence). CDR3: CATSRGGEKLFF. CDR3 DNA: TGTGCCACCAGCAGGGGAGGAGAAAAACTGTTTTTT.

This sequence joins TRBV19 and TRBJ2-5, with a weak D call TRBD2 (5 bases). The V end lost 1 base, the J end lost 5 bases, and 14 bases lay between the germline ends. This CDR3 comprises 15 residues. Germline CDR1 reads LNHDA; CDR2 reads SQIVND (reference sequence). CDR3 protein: CASSIGNIGVETQYF. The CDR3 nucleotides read TGTGCCAGTAGTATAGGTAACATCGGGGTGGAGACCCAGTACTTC.

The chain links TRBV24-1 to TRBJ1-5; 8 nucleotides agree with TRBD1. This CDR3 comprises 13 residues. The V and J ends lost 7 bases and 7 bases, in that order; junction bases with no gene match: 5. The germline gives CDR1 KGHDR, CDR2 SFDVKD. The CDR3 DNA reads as TGTGCCACCAGCACAGGGGGATGGCAGCCCCAGCATTTT. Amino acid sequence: CATSTGGWQPQHF.

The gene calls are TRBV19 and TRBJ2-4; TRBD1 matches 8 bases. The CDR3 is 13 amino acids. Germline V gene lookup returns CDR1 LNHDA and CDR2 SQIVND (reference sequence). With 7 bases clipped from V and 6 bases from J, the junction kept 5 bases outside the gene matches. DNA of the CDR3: TGTGCCAGTAACCCACAGGGGGGAAACATTCAGTACTTC. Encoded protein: CASNPQGGNIQYF. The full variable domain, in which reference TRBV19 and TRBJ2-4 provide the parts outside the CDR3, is DGGITQSPKYLFRKEGQNVTLSCEQNLNHDAMYWYRQDPGQGLRLIYYSQIVNDFQKGDIAEGYSVSREKKESFPLTVTSAQKNPTAFYLCASNPQGGNIQYFGAGTRLSVL.

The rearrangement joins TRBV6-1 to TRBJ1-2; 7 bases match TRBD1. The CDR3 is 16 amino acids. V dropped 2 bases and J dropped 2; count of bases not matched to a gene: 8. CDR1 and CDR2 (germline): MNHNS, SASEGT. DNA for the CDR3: TGTGCCAGCAGTGAAAACCTTTCGGGACAGAACTATGGCTACACCTTC. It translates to CASSENLSGQNYGYTF.

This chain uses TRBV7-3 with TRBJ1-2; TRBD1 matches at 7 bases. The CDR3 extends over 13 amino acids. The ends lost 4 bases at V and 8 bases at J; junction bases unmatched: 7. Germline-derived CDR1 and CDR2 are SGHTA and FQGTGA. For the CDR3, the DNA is TGTGCCAGCAGCTCTCCAGAGGGGGCCGGCTACACCTTC. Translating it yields CASSSPEGAGYTF.

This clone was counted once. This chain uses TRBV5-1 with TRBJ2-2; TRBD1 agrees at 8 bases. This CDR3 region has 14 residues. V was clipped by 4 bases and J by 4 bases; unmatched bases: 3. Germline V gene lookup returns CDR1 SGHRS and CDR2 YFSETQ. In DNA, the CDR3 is TGCGCCAGCAGCACCACAGGGGGCACCGGGGAGCTGTTTTTT. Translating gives CASSTTGGTGELFF.

The CDR3 loop reads CASRNSYEQYF. The DNA of the CDR3 is TGTGCCAGTAGGAACAGCTACGAGCAGTACTTC. This chain joins TRBV19 and TRBJ2-7, with D unresolved. Trimming left V 6 bases short and J 3 bases short, with 6 bases between. The CDR3 loop spans 11 amino acids. Germline loops: CDR1 LNHDA, CDR2 SQIVND (reference sequence).

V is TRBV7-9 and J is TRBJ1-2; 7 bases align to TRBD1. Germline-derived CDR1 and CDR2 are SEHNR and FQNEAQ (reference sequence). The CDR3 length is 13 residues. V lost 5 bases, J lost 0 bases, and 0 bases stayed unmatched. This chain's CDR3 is CASSQGANYGYTF. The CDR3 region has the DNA TGTGCCAGCAGCCAGGGGGCTAACTATGGCTACACCTTC.

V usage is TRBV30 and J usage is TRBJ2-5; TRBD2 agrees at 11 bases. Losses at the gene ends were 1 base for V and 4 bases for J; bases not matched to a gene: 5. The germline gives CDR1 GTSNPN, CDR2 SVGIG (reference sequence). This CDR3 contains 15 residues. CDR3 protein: CAWSASGGPGETQYF. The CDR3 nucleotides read TGTGCCTGGAGTGCTAGCGGGGGGCCAGGAGAGACCCAGTACTTC.

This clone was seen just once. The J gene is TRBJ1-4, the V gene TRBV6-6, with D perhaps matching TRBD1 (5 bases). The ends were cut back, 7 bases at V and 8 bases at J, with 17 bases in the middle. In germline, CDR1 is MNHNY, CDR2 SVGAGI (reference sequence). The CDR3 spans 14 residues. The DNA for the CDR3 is TGTGCCAGCACCTCTCGGCGGGGCGCCGAAAAACTGTTTTTT. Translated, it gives CASTSRRGAEKLFF.

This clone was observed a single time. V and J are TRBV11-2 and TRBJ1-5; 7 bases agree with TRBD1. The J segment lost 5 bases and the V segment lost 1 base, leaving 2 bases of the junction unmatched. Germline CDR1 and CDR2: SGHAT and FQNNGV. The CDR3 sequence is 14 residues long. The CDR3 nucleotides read TGTGCCAGCAGCTTAGCTACAGGGGATCAGCCCCAGCATTTT. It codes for CASSLATGDQPQHF.

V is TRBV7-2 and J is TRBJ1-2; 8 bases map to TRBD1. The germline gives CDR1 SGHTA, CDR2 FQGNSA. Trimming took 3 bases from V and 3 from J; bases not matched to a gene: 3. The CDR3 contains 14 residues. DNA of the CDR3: TGTGCCAGCAGCTTTCAGGGGGCAGACTATGGCTACACCTTC. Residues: CASSFQGADYGYTF. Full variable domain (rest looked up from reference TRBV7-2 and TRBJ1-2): GAGVSQSPSNKVTEKGKDVELRCDPISGHTALYWYRQSLGQGLEFLIYFQGNSAPDKSGLPSDRFSAERTGGSVSTLTIQRTQQEDSAVYLCASSFQGADYGYTFGSGTRLTVV.

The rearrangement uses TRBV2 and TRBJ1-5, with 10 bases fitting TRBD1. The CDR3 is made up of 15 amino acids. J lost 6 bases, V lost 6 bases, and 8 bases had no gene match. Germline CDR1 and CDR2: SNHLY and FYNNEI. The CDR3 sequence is CASSGGQGGGQPQHF. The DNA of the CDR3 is TGTGCCAGCAGCGGAGGACAGGGGGGTGGTCAGCCCCAGCATTTT.

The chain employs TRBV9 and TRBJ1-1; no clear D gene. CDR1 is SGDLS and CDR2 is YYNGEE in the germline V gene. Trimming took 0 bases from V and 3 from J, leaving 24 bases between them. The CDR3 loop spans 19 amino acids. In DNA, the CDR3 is TGTGCCAGCAGCGTAGCCCCGGAACAGCTCCCTGTTCTGGACACTGAAGCTTTCTTT. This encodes CASSVAPEQLPVLDTEAFF.

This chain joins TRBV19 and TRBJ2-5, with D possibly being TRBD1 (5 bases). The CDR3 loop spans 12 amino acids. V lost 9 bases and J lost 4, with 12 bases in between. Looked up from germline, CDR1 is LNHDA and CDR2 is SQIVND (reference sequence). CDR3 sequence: CASQQGRETQYF. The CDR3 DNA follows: TGTGCCAGCCAGCAGGGAAGAGAGACCCAGTACTTC.

The chain's CDR3 is CASSPGLAGEETQYF. Written as DNA, the CDR3 is TGTGCCAGCAGCCCAGGACTAGCGGGGGAAGAGACCCAGTACTTC. This chain uses TRBV5-4 with TRBJ2-5; 13 positions agree with TRBD2. Germline-derived CDR1 and CDR2 are SGHNT and YYREEE (reference sequence). The CDR3 covers 15 residues. Trimming took 4 bases from V and 3 from J; bases not matched to a gene: 3.

CDR3 in amino acids: CASSLGLAGAGEQYF. As DNA, the CDR3 is TGCGCCAGCAGCTTGGGTCTAGCGGGGGCAGGCGAGCAGTACTTC. The J gene is TRBJ2-7, the V gene TRBV5-1; 10 bases agree with TRBD2. The J segment lost 6 bases and the V segment lost 0 bases, leaving 6 bases of the junction unmatched. The CDR3 extends over 15 amino acids. In germline, CDR1 is SGHRS, CDR2 YFSETQ.

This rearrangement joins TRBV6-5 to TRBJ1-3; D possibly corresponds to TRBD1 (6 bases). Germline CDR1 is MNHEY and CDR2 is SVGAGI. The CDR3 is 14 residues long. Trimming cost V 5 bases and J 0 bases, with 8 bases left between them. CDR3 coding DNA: TGTGCCAGCAGTCAGGGGCTCTCTGGAAACACCATATATTTT. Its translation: CASSQGLSGNTIYF.

CDR3 sequence: CASSLAQGAAGYTF. CDR3 nucleotide sequence: TGTGCCAGCTCTCTAGCCCAGGGGGCGGCTGGCTACACCTTC. The V call is TRBV2, the J call TRBJ1-2, with 8 bases matching TRBD1. V trimming: 8 bases; J trimming: 7 bases; junction bases outside the gene matches: 12. This CDR3 contains 14 residues. Per germline, CDR1 SNHLY and CDR2 FYNNEI.